This T cell receptor (beta chain) was profiled in a study of T cells in Graves' hyperthyroidism and ophthalmopathy. The CDR3 extends over 18 amino acids. Germline CDR1 and CDR2: SEHNR and FQNEAQ (reference sequence). Comment on this clonotype: Its antigen is still unknown. One end of the junction is discordant with germline, which a read error may explain.

Template material for amplifying TCR beta CDR3 regions consisted of RNA transcripts. Using the HTBI primer set, a first-round RT-PCR was run on the TCR CDR3. TCRdb fed the multiplex PCR reads into MiXCR, producing one record per CDR3 protein. The sample contains 150,000 or so distinct CDR3 sequences, around 21% of which appear only once. Study outcomes and limitations: Ophthalmopathy was identified by the model a median 6.5 months ahead of onset. Among clonotypes expanded in thyroid above 0.001, most were also found in blood.

The clonotype comes from a woman aged 50 to 65 with Graves' hyperthyroidism that later progressed to Graves' ophthalmopathy. The V gene is TRBV7-9, the J gene TRBJ2-5, with D possibly matching TRBD1 (7 bases). Sequencing input: blood. CDR3 region: CASSLAHSAGQSQGTQYF. Written as DNA, the CDR3 is TGTGCCAGCAGCTTAGCCCACTCGGCGGGACAGAGCCAAGGGACCCAGTACTTC.